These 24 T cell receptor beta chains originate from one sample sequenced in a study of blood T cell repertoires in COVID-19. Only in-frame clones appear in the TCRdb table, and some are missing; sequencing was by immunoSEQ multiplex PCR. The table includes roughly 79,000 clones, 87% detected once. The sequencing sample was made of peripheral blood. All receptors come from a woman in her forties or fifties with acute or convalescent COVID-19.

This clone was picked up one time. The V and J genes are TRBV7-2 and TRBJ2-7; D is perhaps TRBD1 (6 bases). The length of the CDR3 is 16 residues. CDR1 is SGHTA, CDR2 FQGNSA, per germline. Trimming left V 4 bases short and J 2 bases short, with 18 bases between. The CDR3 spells CASSSDRLLDPYEQYF. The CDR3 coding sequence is TGTGCCAGCAGCTCAGACAGGCTCCTAGACCCCTACGAGCAGTACTTC.

The CDR3 sequence: CASSSDRVYGYTF. The CDR3 bases are TGTGCCAGCAGCTCAGACAGAGTCTATGGCTACACCTTC. The gene calls are TRBV5-5 and TRBJ1-2; possible D gene TRBD1, 5 bases. The CDR3 sequence is 13 residues long. CDR1 is SGHKS, CDR2 YYEKEE, per germline (reference sequence). Trimming cost V 3 bases and J 4 bases, with 10 bases left between them.

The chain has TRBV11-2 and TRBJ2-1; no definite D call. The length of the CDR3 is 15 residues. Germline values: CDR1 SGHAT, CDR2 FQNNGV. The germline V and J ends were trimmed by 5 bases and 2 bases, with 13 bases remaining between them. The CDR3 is CASSPRVTPYNEQFF. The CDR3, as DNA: TGTGCCAGCAGCCCTCGGGTAACGCCCTACAATGAGCAGTTCTTC.

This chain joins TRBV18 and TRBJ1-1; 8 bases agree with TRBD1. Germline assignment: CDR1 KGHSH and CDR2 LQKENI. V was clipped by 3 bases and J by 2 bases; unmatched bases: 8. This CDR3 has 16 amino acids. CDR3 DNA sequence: TGTGCCAGCTCACCGCGACAGGGGAGTGACAACACTGAAGCTTTCTTT. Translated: CASSPRQGSDNTEAFF.

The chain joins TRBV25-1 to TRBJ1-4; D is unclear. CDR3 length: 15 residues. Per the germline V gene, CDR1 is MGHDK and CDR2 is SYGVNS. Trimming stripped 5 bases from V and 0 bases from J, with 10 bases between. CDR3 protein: CASSQRQATNEKLFF. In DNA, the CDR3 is TGTGCCAGCAGTCAACGACAAGCAACTAATGAAAAACTGTTTTTT.

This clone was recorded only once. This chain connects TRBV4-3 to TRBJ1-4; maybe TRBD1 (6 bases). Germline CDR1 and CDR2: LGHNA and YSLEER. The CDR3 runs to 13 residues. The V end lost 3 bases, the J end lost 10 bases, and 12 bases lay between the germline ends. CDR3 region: CASSHDRSGKLFF. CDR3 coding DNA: TGCGCCAGCAGCCATGACAGGTCCGGAAAACTGTTTTTT.

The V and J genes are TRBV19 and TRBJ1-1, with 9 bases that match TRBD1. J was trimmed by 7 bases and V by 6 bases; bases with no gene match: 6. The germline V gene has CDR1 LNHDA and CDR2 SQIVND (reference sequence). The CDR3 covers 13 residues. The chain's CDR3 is CASRNRGRDEAFF. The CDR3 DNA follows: TGTGCCAGTAGGAACAGGGGGCGAGATGAAGCTTTCTTT.

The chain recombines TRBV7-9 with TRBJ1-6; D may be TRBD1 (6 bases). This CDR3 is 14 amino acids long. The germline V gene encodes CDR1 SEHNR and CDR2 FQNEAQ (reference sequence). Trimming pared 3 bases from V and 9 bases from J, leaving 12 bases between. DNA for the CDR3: TGTGCCAGCAGCTTCTCGGACAGCACTTCACCCCTCCACTTT. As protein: CASSFSDSTSPLHF.

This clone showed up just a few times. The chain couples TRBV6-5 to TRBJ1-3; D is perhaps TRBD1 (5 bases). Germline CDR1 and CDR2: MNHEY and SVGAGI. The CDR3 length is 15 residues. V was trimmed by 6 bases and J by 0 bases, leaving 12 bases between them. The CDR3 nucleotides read TGTGCCAGCAGAGCTCGACAGAGCTCTGGAAACACCATATATTTT. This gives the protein CASRARQSSGNTIYF.

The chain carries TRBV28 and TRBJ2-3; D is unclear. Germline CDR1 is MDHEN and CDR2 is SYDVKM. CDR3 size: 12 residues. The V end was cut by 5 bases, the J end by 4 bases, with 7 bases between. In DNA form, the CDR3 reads TGTGCCAGCAGTCCGAGTTCAGATACGCAGTATTTT. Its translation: CASSPSSDTQYF.

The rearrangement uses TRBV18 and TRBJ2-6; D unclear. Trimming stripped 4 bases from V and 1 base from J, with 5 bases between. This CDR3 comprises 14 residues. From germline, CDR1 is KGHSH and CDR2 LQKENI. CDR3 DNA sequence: TGTGCCAGCTCACATGTATCTGGGGCCAACGTCCTGACTTTC. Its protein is CASSHVSGANVLTF.

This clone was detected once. The CDR3 DNA follows: TGTGCCAGCAGCCCTAGGGGGGGGCTTAGTGAAAAACTGTTTTTT. This codes for CASSPRGGLSEKLFF. The chain employs TRBV3-1 (or the pseudogene TRBV3-2) and TRBJ1-4, with D perhaps TRBD1 (6 bases). Trimming took off 4 bases at V and 7 bases at J, with 16 bases between the two ends. Germline V lookup: CDR1 LGHDT, CDR2 YNNKEL (reference sequence). This CDR3 region has 15 residues.

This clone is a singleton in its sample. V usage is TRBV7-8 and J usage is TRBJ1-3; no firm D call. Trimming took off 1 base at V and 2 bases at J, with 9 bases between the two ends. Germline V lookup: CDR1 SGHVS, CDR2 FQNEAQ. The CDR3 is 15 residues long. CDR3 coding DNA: TGTGCCAGCAGCTTAGACAGAAGCCCTGGAAACACCATATATTTT. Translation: CASSLDRSPGNTIYF.

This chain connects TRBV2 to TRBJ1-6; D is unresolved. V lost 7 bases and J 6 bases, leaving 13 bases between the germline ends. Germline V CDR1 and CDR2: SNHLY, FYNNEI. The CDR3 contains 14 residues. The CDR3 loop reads CASIKDFANSPLHF. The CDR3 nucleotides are TGTGCCAGCATAAAGGACTTCGCTAATTCACCCCTCCACTTT.

CDR3 region: CASRFQGAHEQYF. The CDR3 DNA sequence: TGTGCCAGCAGGTTCCAGGGGGCACACGAGCAGTACTTC. This chain uses TRBV6-5 with TRBJ2-7, with 8 positions matching TRBD1. This CDR3 is built from 13 residues. CDR1 is MNHEY and CDR2 is SVGAGI in the germline V gene. V lost 6 bases and J lost 5; bases outside the gene matches: 6.

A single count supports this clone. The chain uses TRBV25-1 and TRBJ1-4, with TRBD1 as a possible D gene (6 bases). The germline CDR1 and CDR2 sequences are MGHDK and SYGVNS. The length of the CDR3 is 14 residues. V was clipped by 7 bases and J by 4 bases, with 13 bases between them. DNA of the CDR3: TGTGCCAGCACCGGAGGGGGGGTTAATGAAAAACTGTTTTTT. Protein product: CASTGGGVNEKLFF. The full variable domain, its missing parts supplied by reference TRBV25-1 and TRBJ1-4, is EADIYQTPRYLVIGTGKKITLECSQTMGHDKMYWYQQDPGMELHLIHYSYGVNSTEKGDLSSESTVSRIRTEHFPLTLESARPSHTSQYLCASTGGGVNEKLFFGSGTQLSVL.

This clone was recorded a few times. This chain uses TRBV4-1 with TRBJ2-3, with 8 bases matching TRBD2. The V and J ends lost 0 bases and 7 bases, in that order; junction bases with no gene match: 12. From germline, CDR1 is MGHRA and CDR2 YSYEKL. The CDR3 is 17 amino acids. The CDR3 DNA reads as TGCGCCAGCAGCCAAGATTGGGGAGCGGGAGCAACCAATACGCAGTATTTT. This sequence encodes CASSQDWGAGATNTQYF.

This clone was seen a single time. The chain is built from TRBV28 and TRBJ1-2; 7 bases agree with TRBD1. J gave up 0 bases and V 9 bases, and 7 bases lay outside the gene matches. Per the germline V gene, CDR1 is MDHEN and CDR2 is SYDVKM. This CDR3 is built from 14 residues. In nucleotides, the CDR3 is TGTGCCAGTGGAGGGGGCTCCACTAACTATGGCTACACCTTC. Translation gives CASGGGSTNYGYTF.

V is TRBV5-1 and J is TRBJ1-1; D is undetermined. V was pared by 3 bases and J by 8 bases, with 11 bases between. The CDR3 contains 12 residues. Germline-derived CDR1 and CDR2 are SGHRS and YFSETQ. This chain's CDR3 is CASSSGEVEAFF. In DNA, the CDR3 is TGCGCCAGCAGCTCCGGGGAGGTCGAAGCTTTCTTT.

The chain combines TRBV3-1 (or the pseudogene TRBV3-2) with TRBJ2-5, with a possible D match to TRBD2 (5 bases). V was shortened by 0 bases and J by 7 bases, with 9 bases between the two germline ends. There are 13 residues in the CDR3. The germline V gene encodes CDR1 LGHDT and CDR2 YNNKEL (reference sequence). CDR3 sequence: CASSQDAAGTQYF. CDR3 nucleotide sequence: TGTGCCAGCAGCCAAGATGCGGCGGGGACCCAGTACTTC.

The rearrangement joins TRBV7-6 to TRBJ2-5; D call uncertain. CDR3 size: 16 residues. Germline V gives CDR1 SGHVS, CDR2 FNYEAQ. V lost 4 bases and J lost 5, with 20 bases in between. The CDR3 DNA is TGTGCCAGCAGCTCTGCCTCCCCGTTGGGCTGGGAGACCCAGTACTTC. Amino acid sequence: CASSSASPLGWETQYF. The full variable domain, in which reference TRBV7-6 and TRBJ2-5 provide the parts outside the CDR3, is GAGVSQSPRYKVTKRGQDVALRCDPISGHVSLYWYRQALGQGPEFLTYFNYEAQQDKSGLPNDRFSAERPEGSISTLTIQRTEQRDSAMYRCASSSASPLGWETQYFGPGTRLLVL.

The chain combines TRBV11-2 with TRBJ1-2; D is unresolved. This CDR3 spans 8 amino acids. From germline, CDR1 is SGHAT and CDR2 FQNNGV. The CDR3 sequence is CTSDGYTF. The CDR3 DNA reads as TGTACGAGCGATGGCTACACCTTC.

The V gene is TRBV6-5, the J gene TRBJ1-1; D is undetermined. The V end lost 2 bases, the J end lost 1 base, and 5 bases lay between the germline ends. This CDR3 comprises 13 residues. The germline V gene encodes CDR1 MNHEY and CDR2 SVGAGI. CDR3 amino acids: CASSYPENTEAFF. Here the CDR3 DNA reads TGTGCCAGCAGTTACCCAGAGAACACTGAAGCTTTCTTT.

The CDR3 DNA sequence: TGTGCCTGGAGTGTATTCGGGACTAATCGAGGGGGGACAAATGAAAAACTGTTTTTT. Its translation is CAWSVFGTNRGGTNEKLFF. The chain joins TRBV30 to TRBJ1-4; D may be TRBD1 (6 bases). CDR3 size: 19 residues. V was shortened by 0 bases and J by 5 bases, with 25 bases between the two germline ends. Germline CDR1 and CDR2: GTSNPN and SVGIG (reference sequence).